The 21 T cell receptor beta chains given below trace back to one sample, sequenced in a study of blood T cell repertoires in COVID-19. Some clones are missing from TCRdb's copy, which holds only in-frame ones; the method was immunoSEQ multiplex PCR. This table has roughly 160,000 clones, about 85% appearing once. Sequenced: peripheral blood. Receptor source: a woman of 80 years or more with COVID-19, enrolled during active disease.

The chain employs TRBV7-3 and TRBJ1-3; TRBD1 is a possible D gene (5 bases). The CDR3 length is 14 residues. Germline V gene lookup returns CDR1 SGHTA and CDR2 FQGTGA. The V end was cut by 2 bases, the J end by 4 bases, with 9 bases between. DNA of the CDR3: TGTGCCAGCAGCTTAGGGCAGGGCGGAAACACCATATATTTT. It specifies CASSLGQGGNTIYF.

The J gene is TRBJ1-4, the V gene TRBV5-1; 9 nucleotides agree with TRBD1. Germline values: CDR1 SGHRS, CDR2 YFSETQ. The CDR3 is made up of 15 amino acids. The trim removed 4 bases at V and 3 bases at J, leaving 4 bases unmatched. The CDR3 region is CASSPGTGPNEKLFF. CDR3 nucleotide sequence: TGCGCCAGCAGCCCCGGGACAGGGCCTAATGAAAAACTGTTTTTT.

V usage is TRBV6-5 and J usage is TRBJ1-6; D is ambiguous. This CDR3 is built from 13 residues. Germline CDR1 reads MNHEY; CDR2 reads SVGAGI. The V gene lost 7 bases and the J gene lost 7 bases, with 11 bases spanning the gap. CDR3 protein: CASTDPGNSPLHF. The DNA for the CDR3 is TGTGCCAGCACCGACCCGGGGAATTCACCCCTCCACTTT.

As DNA, the CDR3 is TGTGCCAGCAGCCCCGATACTTGGGCCCAAGAGACCCAGTACTTC. Its protein product is CASSPDTWAQETQYF. The chain links TRBV2 to TRBJ2-5; unclear D gene. V was shortened by 6 bases and J by 1 base, with 15 bases between the two germline ends. CDR1 and CDR2 (germline): SNHLY, FYNNEI. The length of the CDR3 is 15 residues.

The chain uses TRBV18 and TRBJ1-1; D is perhaps TRBD1 (5 bases). This CDR3 region has 14 residues. V dropped 4 bases and J dropped 8 bases, with 17 bases sitting between them. Germline-derived CDR1 and CDR2 are KGHSH and LQKENI. The CDR3 here is CASSRQTLPAEAFF. Written as DNA, the CDR3 is TGTGCCAGCTCACGACAGACCCTCCCTGCGGAAGCTTTCTTT.

This chain uses TRBV6-1 with TRBJ1-1, with a possible D match to TRBD1 (5 bases). This CDR3 has 13 amino acids. Trimming removed 2 bases at V and 11 bases at J, with 15 bases between. CDR1 MNHNS and CDR2 SASEGT come from the germline V gene. CDR3 region: CASSESRPYRAFF. CDR3 nucleotides: TGTGCCAGCAGTGAATCCCGCCCCTACAGGGCTTTCTTT.

The chain combines TRBV5-4 with TRBJ2-7; 9 nucleotides agree with TRBD1. Germline loops: CDR1 SGHNT, CDR2 YYREEE (reference sequence). This CDR3 is built from 17 residues. J lost 3 bases, V lost 4 bases, and 14 bases had no gene match. CDR3 protein: CASSPPRGTGRNYEQYF. The CDR3 coding sequence is TGTGCCAGCAGCCCCCCTAGGGGGACAGGGAGGAACTACGAGCAGTACTTC.

The rearrangement links TRBV29-1 to TRBJ2-4, with unresolved D. CDR1 is SQVTM and CDR2 is ANQGSEA in the germline V gene. This CDR3 is 13 amino acids long. Trimming took 6 bases from V and 1 from J, leaving 10 bases between them. Written as DNA, the CDR3 is TGCAGCGTATATGACGGGGCCAAAAACATTCAGTACTTC. Protein product: CSVYDGAKNIQYF.

This clone has just a few counts. This chain links TRBV5-1 with TRBJ2-5, with a tentative D call TRBD2 (6 bases). Trimming removed 1 base from V and 3 bases from J, with 16 bases in between. CDR1 and CDR2 (germline): SGHRS, YFSETQ. The CDR3 has 16 residues. The CDR3 sequence is CASSLFGGTGKETQYF. CDR3 nucleotides: TGCGCCAGCAGCTTGTTCGGGGGTACGGGAAAAGAGACCCAGTACTTC.

The chain links TRBV24-1 to TRBJ2-3; D perhaps matches TRBD1 (5 bases). Trimming took off 3 bases at V and 3 bases at J, with 12 bases between the two ends. The CDR3 sequence is 15 residues long. The germline V gene encodes CDR1 KGHDR and CDR2 SFDVKD. CDR3 sequence: CATSDLQGVTDTQYF. CDR3 sequence (DNA): TGTGCCACCAGTGATCTCCAGGGCGTGACAGATACGCAGTATTTT.

V gene TRBV5-1 combines with J gene TRBJ1-1; D remains unclear. CDR3 length equals 14 residues. Germline CDR1 SGHRS, CDR2 YFSETQ. Trimming stripped 0 bases from V and 4 bases from J, with 10 bases between. CDR3: CASSLDGRGTEAFF. CDR3 coding DNA: TGCGCCAGCAGCTTGGATGGCCGAGGCACTGAAGCTTTCTTT.

V gene TRBV6-5 combines with J gene TRBJ1-4, with TRBD1 matching over 8 bases. This CDR3 is 15 amino acids long. V gave up 5 bases and J gave up 5 bases; unmatched junction bases: 7. CDR1 is MNHEY, CDR2 SVGAGI, per germline. CDR3: CASSLDRGGNEKLFF. CDR3 bases: TGTGCCAGCAGTCTAGACAGGGGCGGAAATGAAAAACTGTTTTTT.

This clone was counted only a few times. CDR3 nucleotide sequence: TGTGCCAGCTCACCACGGACAGGCTGGGGGGAGCCCCAGCATTTT. This gives the protein CASSPRTGWGEPQHF. This chain joins TRBV18 and TRBJ1-5; 7 bases are shared with TRBD1. Germline values: CDR1 KGHSH, CDR2 LQKENI. V dropped 1 base and J dropped 8; count of bases not matched to a gene: 8. The CDR3 consists of 15 residues. Looking up the rest from reference TRBV18 and TRBJ1-5 gives the full variable domain: NAGVMQNPRHLVRRRGQEARLRCSPMKGHSHVYWYRQLPEEGLKFMVYLQKENIIDESGMPKERFSAEFPKEGPSILRIQQVVRGDSAAYFCASSPRTGWGEPQHFGDGTRLSIL.

The chain recombines TRBV7-8 with TRBJ1-5; D perhaps matches TRBD1 (5 bases). Trimming stripped 4 bases from V and 3 bases from J, with 16 bases between. Germline V gives CDR1 SGHVS, CDR2 FQNEAQ. The CDR3 contains 16 residues. CDR3 sequence: CASSSVVLGANQPQHF. CDR3 sequence (DNA): TGTGCCAGCAGCTCCGTTGTCTTAGGGGCCAATCAGCCCCAGCATTTT.

The chain combines TRBV25-1 with TRBJ1-1; possibly TRBD1 for D (5 bases). The CDR3 is 15 residues long. CDR1 is MGHDK, CDR2 SYGVNS, per germline. Trimming pared 3 bases from V and 3 bases from J, leaving 14 bases between. The CDR3 loop is CASSDAGRGDTEAFF. CDR3 nucleotides: TGTGCCAGCAGTGACGCAGGGCGGGGAGACACTGAAGCTTTCTTT.

The chain joins TRBV6-5 to TRBJ2-1; 8 nucleotides agree with TRBD2. The CDR3 covers 14 residues. J lost 9 bases, V lost 10 bases, and 14 bases had no gene match. Germline CDR1 is MNHEY and CDR2 is SVGAGI. This CDR3 reads CAIMRGLVRVEQFF. CDR3 DNA: TGTGCCATCATGCGGGGACTAGTGAGGGTTGAGCAGTTCTTC.

In its sample, this clone was seen a few times. The V and J genes are TRBV27 and TRBJ2-1; 7 nucleotides line up with TRBD2. This CDR3 is 18 amino acids long. Germline V gene sequence: CDR1 MNHEY, CDR2 SMNVEV (reference sequence). V gave up 5 bases and J gave up 0 bases; unmatched junction bases: 13. The CDR3 nucleotides read TGTGCCAGCAGTCCCTCAAGACTAGCTGTTTACTCCTACAATGAGCAGTTCTTC. Its protein product is CASSPSRLAVYSYNEQFF.

This clone was seen only once. This chain joins TRBV5-4 and TRBJ2-5; TRBD1 aligns across 9 bases. CDR3 length equals 14 residues. Germline V CDR1 and CDR2: SGHNT, YYREEE (reference sequence). With 3 bases clipped from V and 6 bases from J, the junction kept 6 bases outside the gene matches. The chain's CDR3 is CASSSTGTGKTQYF. For the CDR3, the DNA is TGTGCCAGCAGCTCGACCGGGACAGGGAAGACCCAGTACTTC. Complete variable domain (other parts from reference TRBV5-4 and TRBJ2-5): ETGVTQSPTHLIKTRGQQVTLRCSSQSGHNTVSWYQQALGQGPQFIFQYYREEENGRGNFPPRFSGLQFPNYSSELNVNALELDDSALYLCASSSTGTGKTQYFGPGTRLLVL.

The V call is TRBV5-1, the J call TRBJ2-7; 13 bases are a match to TRBD2. Trimming took 3 bases from V and 3 from J; bases not matched to a gene: 9. The CDR3 loop spans 17 amino acids. CDR1 is SGHRS and CDR2 is YFSETQ in the germline V gene. Here the CDR3 reads CASSWLGTSGVVYEQYF. CDR3 coding DNA: TGCGCCAGCAGCTGGCTGGGGACTAGCGGGGTTGTCTACGAGCAGTACTTC.

The V gene is TRBV2, the J gene TRBJ1-3; perhaps TRBD1 as D (6 bases). The V and J ends lost 0 bases and 4 bases respectively, with 7 bases between them. Germline lookup yields CDR1 SNHLY and CDR2 FYNNEI. The CDR3 runs 14 residues. CDR3 DNA: TGTGCCAGCAGTGAAGCCAGGGGCGGAAACACCATATATTTT. It encodes CASSEARGGNTIYF. Complete variable domain (other parts from reference TRBV2 and TRBJ1-3): EPEVTQTPSHQVTQMGQEVILRCVPISNHLYFYWYRQILGQKVEFLVSFYNNEISEKSEIFDDQFSVERPDGSNFTLKIRSTKLEDSAMYFCASSEARGGNTIYFGEGSWLTVV.

The rearrangement uses TRBV5-4 and TRBJ2-7, with 9 bases fitting TRBD2. Germline V gene lookup returns CDR1 SGHNT and CDR2 YYREEE (reference sequence). The CDR3 consists of 15 residues. The ends lost 2 bases at V and 4 bases at J; junction bases unmatched: 7. The chain's CDR3 is CASSLRAGGGYEQYF. CDR3 DNA sequence: TGTGCCAGCAGCTTAAGAGCGGGGGGCGGGTACGAGCAGTACTTC.